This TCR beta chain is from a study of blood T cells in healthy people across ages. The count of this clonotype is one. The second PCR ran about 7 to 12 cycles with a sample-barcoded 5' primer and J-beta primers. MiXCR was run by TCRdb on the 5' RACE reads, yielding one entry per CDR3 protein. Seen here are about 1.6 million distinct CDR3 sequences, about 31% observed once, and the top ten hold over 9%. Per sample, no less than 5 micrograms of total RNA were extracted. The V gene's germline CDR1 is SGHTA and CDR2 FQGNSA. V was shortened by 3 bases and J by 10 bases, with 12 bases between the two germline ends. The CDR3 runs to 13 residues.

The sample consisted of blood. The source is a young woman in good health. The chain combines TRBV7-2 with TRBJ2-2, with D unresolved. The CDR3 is CASSLGIRVELFF. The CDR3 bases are TGTGCCAGCAGCTTGGGCATTAGGGTGGAGCTGTTTTTT.